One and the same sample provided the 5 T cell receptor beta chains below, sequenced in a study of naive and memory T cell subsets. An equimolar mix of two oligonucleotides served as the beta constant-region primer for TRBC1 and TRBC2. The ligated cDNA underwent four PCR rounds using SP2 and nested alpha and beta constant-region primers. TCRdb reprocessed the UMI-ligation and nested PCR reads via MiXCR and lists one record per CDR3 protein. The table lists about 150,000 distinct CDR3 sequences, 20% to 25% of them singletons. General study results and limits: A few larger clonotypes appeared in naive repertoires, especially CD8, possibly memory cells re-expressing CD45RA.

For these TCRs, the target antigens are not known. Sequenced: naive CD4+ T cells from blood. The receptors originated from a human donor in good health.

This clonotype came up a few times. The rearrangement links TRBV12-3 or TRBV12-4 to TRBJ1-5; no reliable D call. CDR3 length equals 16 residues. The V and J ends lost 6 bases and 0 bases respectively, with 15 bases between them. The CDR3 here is CASSIGDRYSNQPQHF. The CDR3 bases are TGTGCCAGCAGCATTGGGGATCGTTATAGCAATCAGCCCCAGCATTTT.

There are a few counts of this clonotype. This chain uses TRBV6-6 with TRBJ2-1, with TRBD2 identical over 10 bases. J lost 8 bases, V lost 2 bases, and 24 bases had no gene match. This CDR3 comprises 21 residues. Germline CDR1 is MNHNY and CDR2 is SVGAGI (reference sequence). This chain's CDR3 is CASSYTKSSGSELGRSDEQFF. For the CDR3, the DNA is TGTGCCAGCAGTTACACTAAATCTAGCGGGAGTGAACTCGGTCGTAGCGATGAGCAGTTCTTC.

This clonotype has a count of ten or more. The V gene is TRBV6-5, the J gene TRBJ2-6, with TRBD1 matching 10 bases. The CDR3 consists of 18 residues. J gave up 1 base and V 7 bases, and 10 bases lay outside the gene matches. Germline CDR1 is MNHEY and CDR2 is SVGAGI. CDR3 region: CASTVEGQGLSGANVLTF. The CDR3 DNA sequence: TGTGCCAGCACCGTTGAGGGACAGGGGCTTTCTGGGGCCAACGTCCTGACTTTC.

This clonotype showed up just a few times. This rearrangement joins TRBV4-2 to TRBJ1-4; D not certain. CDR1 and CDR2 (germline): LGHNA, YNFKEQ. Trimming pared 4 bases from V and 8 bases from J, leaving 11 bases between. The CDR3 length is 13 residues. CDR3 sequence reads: CASSPARAEKLFF. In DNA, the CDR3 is TGTGCCAGCAGCCCAGCTCGGGCCGAAAAACTGTTTTTT.

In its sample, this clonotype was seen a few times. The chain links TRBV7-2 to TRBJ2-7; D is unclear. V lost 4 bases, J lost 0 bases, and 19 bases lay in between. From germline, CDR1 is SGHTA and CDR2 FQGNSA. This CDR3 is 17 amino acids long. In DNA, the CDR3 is TGTGCCAGCAGCTCTTCTGTCAGTTCATTCGGCTCCTACGAGCAGTACTTC. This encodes CASSSSVSSFGSYEQYF.